The next 27 T cell receptor beta chains were all read from a single sample in a study of beta chain features in type 1 diabetes. Isolated RNA was reverse transcribed in full, so expressed TCRB transcripts were sequenced. Some clones are missing from TCRdb's copy, which holds only in-frame ones; the method was immunoSEQ multiplex PCR. The sample lists some 500,000 clones, more than 9.5% seen once, with over 0.035% in the top ten. The specimen sequenced was naive CD4+ T cells from blood. These TCRs come from a woman aged 18-29 years in good health.

This chain links TRBV12-5 with TRBJ2-7, with 8 bases fitting TRBD1. The CDR3 is 15 amino acids. V lost 2 bases, J lost 2 bases, and 5 bases stayed unmatched. Germline CDR1 reads LGHNT; CDR2 reads FRNRAP. The CDR3 region has the DNA TGTGCTAGTGGTTTGTTGGGGACAGGAACCTACGAGCAGTACTTC. This encodes CASGLLGTGTYEQYF.

This rearrangement joins TRBV7-2 to TRBJ2-1, with TRBD1 identical over 7 bases. Germline lookup yields CDR1 SGHTA and CDR2 FQGNSA. The V gene end was trimmed by 3 bases and the J gene end by 4 bases; junction bases not matched to a gene: 3. This CDR3 spans 14 amino acids. DNA for the CDR3: TGTGCCAGCAGCTTGGACAGGTATTACAATGAGCAGTTCTTC. Translated: CASSLDRYYNEQFF. The full variable domain, rest sourced from reference TRBV7-2 and TRBJ2-1, is GAGVSQSPSNKVTEKGKDVELRCDPISGHTALYWYRQSLGQGLEFLIYFQGNSAPDKSGLPSDRFSAERTGGSVSTLTIQRTQQEDSAVYLCASSLDRYYNEQFFGPGTRLTVL.

The sample holds a few counts of this clone. The chain combines TRBV27 with TRBJ2-4; TRBD1 matches 7 bases. V lost 6 bases, J lost 10 bases, and 12 bases stayed unmatched. In germline, CDR1 is MNHEY, CDR2 SMNVEV (reference sequence). The CDR3 loop spans 14 amino acids. CDR3 DNA: TGTGCCAGCAGCACTAGACAGGGTGGGGGAATTCAGTACTTC. It codes for CASSTRQGGGIQYF.

This chain uses TRBV5-5 with TRBJ2-7, with D possibly being TRBD1 or TRBD2 (5 bases each). The CDR3 extends over 14 amino acids. Trimming removed 4 bases at V and 4 bases at J, with 15 bases between. Germline V gives CDR1 SGHKS, CDR2 YYEKEE (reference sequence). This CDR3 reads CASSNRGREYEQYF. Here the CDR3 DNA reads TGTGCCAGCAGCAACCGGGGACGGGAATACGAGCAGTACTTC.

The sample holds a few counts of this clone. Other DNA sequences in this specimen translate into the identical CDR3. The chain carries TRBV7-2 and TRBJ2-1, with 8 bases lining up with TRBD1. CDR1 is SGHTA and CDR2 is FQGNSA in the germline V gene. Trimming removed 1 base from V and 3 bases from J; junction bases left unmatched: 2. The CDR3 sequence is 15 residues long. As DNA, the CDR3 is TGTGCCAGCAGCTTAGACAGGGGGAGCTACAATGAGCAGTTCTTC. Protein sequence: CASSLDRGSYNEQFF. The variable domain in full, with the rest retrieved from reference TRBV7-2 and TRBJ2-1, is GAGVSQSPSNKVTEKGKDVELRCDPISGHTALYWYRQSLGQGLEFLIYFQGNSAPDKSGLPSDRFSAERTGGSVSTLTIQRTQQEDSAVYLCASSLDRGSYNEQFFGPGTRLTVL.

This clone was picked up a small number of times. V is TRBV7-9 and J is TRBJ1-5; D gene ambiguous. CDR1 is SEHNR, CDR2 FQNEAQ, per germline (reference sequence). The length of the CDR3 is 14 residues. V lost 2 bases and J 0 bases, leaving 5 bases between the germline ends. The CDR3 region has the DNA TGTGCCAGCAGCTTAACAGATAGCAATCAGCCCCAGCATTTT. Encoded protein: CASSLTDSNQPQHF.

Note on this clone: The sample holds other DNA sequences that translate to the same CDR3. The rearrangement links TRBV9 to TRBJ2-3; no definite D call. CDR3 length: 12 residues. Germline V gene lookup returns CDR1 SGDLS and CDR2 YYNGEE. V was shortened by 2 bases and J by 3 bases, with 4 bases between the two germline ends. The CDR3 here is CASSVRTDTQYF. Written as DNA, the CDR3 is TGTGCCAGCAGCGTCCGTACAGATACGCAGTATTTT.

The chain is built from TRBV2 and TRBJ2-1; D perhaps matches TRBD2 (5 bases). CDR1 and CDR2 from the germline V gene are SNHLY and FYNNEI. V was clipped by 4 bases and J by 12 bases, with 13 bases between them. The CDR3 contains 12 residues. DNA for the CDR3: TGTGCCAGCAGTGTCAGAGGGCAAAGGCAGTTCTTC. Translating gives CASSVRGQRQFF.

The chain couples TRBV7-3 to TRBJ2-2, with TRBD1 matching 7 bases. The V and J ends lost 5 bases and 2 bases, in that order; junction bases with no gene match: 5. Germline V gene data show CDR1 as SGHTA and CDR2 as FQGTGA. The CDR3 contains 15 residues. The CDR3 reads CASSPGQTNTGELFF. Here the CDR3 DNA reads TGTGCCAGCAGCCCGGGACAGACTAACACCGGGGAGCTGTTTTTT.

The chain recombines TRBV7-9 with TRBJ2-7; perhaps D is TRBD1 or TRBD2 (6 bases each). This CDR3 is 16 amino acids long. V was pared by 3 bases and J by 0 bases, with 15 bases between. The germline CDR1 and CDR2 sequences are SEHNR and FQNEAQ (reference sequence). As DNA, the CDR3 is TGTGCCAGCAGCTTGGCCGGGGGCTTAAGCTCCTACGAGCAGTACGTC. Amino acids: CASSLAGGLSSYEQYV.

This clone was counted a few times. The chain recombines TRBV4-1 with TRBJ2-5; D gene ambiguous. This CDR3 comprises 13 residues. Germline assignment: CDR1 MGHRA and CDR2 YSYEKL. Between the trimmed V and J ends, which lost 2 bases and 5 bases, there was a span of 9 bases. In DNA, the CDR3 is TGCGCCAGCAGCCAATGGGCGAGTGAGACCCAGTACTTC. It translates to CASSQWASETQYF.

V usage is TRBV4-3 and J usage is TRBJ2-7, with D possibly TRBD1 on 6 matching bases. CDR1 and CDR2 (germline): LGHNA, YSLEER. The CDR3 has 13 residues. V was trimmed by 3 bases and J by 2 bases, leaving 8 bases between them. The CDR3 coding sequence is TGCGCCAGCAGCCAGAGGACAGCCTACGAGCAGTACTTC. Translation: CASSQRTAYEQYF.

This clone has more than one count but fewer than ten. V gene TRBV6-6 combines with J gene TRBJ2-1; 8 bases are a match to TRBD2. The CDR3 consists of 15 residues. The V and J ends lost 6 bases and 7 bases, in that order; junction bases with no gene match: 11. Germline values: CDR1 MNHNY, CDR2 SVGAGI (reference sequence). The DNA of the CDR3 is TGTGCCAGCAGACACGGGACTAGTCTTGAGAATGAGCAGTTCTTC. Encoded protein: CASRHGTSLENEQFF.

The V gene is TRBV10-3, the J gene TRBJ1-1; possibly TRBD1 for D (5 bases). Trimming cost V 8 bases and J 1 base, with 17 bases left between them. Germline V gene lookup returns CDR1 ENHRY and CDR2 SYGVKD. The CDR3 has 15 amino acids. The CDR3 nucleotides are TGTGCCATCTCCGACTGGGGCAGTACGAACACTGAAGCTTTCTTT. As protein: CAISDWGSTNTEAFF.

The rearrangement uses TRBV29-1 and TRBJ2-1; 10 nucleotides match TRBD2. The CDR3 consists of 14 residues. Germline V CDR1 and CDR2: SQVTM, ANQGSEA. J lost 2 bases, V lost 7 bases, and 5 bases had no gene match. CDR3 DNA: TGCAGCGGGAAGCGGGAGGGGGCCTACAATGAGCAGTTCTTC. Its translation: CSGKREGAYNEQFF.

The V call is TRBV29-1, the J call TRBJ1-2, with a tentative D call TRBD1 (5 bases). Trimming took off 7 bases at V and 2 bases at J, with 8 bases between the two ends. The CDR3 loop spans 11 amino acids. The germline gives CDR1 SQVTM, CDR2 ANQGSEA. The CDR3: CSAAGNYGYTF. The CDR3 DNA reads TGCAGCGCAGCAGGGAACTATGGCTACACCTTC.

In this sample, this clone turned up a few times. The chain recombines TRBV7-9 with TRBJ2-3, with D unresolved. The germline CDR1 and CDR2 sequences are SEHNR and FQNEAQ (reference sequence). With 2 bases removed from V and 4 bases from J, the gap between germline ends came to 7 bases. The CDR3 covers 13 residues. CDR3: CASSLSFADTQYF. CDR3 nucleotides: TGTGCCAGCAGCTTATCTTTCGCAGATACGCAGTATTTT.

The chain joins TRBV14 to TRBJ2-1; D may be TRBD1 or TRBD2 (6 bases each). The ends were cut back, 2 bases at V and 3 bases at J, with 20 bases in the middle. The CDR3 length is 18 residues. Germline values: CDR1 SGHDN, CDR2 FVKESK. The CDR3: CASSQNSSGRGFYNEQFF. Here the CDR3 DNA reads TGTGCCAGCAGCCAAAATAGTAGCGGCAGGGGTTTCTACAATGAGCAGTTCTTC.

This clone was seen many times. The chain is built from TRBV30 and TRBJ2-1; D gene uncertain. The CDR3 is made up of 14 amino acids. Germline V gene sequence: CDR1 GTSNPN, CDR2 SVGIG (reference sequence). The germline V and J ends were trimmed by 1 base and 7 bases, with 14 bases remaining between them. The DNA of the CDR3 is TGTGCCTGGAGTGCAAACTACCGTGGGAATGAGCAGTTCTTC. Translated, it gives CAWSANYRGNEQFF.

This clone appeared a few times. The chain recombines TRBV29-1 with TRBJ1-2; no clear D gene. Trimming stripped 1 base from V and 4 bases from J, with 10 bases between. Germline CDR1 reads SQVTM; CDR2 reads ANQGSEA. The CDR3 length is 13 residues. The CDR3 DNA is TGCAGCGTTGAAGCCGGGAATCGCTATGGCTACACCTTC. Encoded protein: CSVEAGNRYGYTF.

This sequence joins TRBV7-3 and TRBJ1-2; perhaps TRBD1 as D (6 bases). Deletions cut 5 bases from V and 5 bases from J, with 18 bases between. Germline V gene lookup returns CDR1 SGHTA and CDR2 FQGTGA. The CDR3 spans 15 residues. CDR3: CASSLRGDQLYGYTF. CDR3 sequence (DNA): TGTGCCAGCAGCCTTAGGGGGGATCAGCTTTATGGCTACACCTTC.

There are a few counts of this clone. The genes are TRBV19 and TRBJ2-7; weak D call: TRBD1 (6 bases). Germline V gene data show CDR1 as LNHDA and CDR2 as SQIVND (reference sequence). The length of the CDR3 is 15 residues. The ends were cut back, 3 bases at V and 4 bases at J, with 16 bases in the middle. The CDR3 nucleotides read TGTGCCAGTAGTATGATCCGACAGGAGACTTACGAGCAGTACTTC. Translated, it gives CASSMIRQETYEQYF.

A few counts support this clone. The rearrangement links TRBV5-4 to TRBJ2-7; no definite D call. Trimming cost V 4 bases and J 6 bases, with 17 bases left between them. The CDR3 totals 14 residues. Germline V gene data show CDR1 as SGHNT and CDR2 as YYREEE (reference sequence). The CDR3 region is CASSPWTLPSEQYV. CDR3 sequence (DNA): TGTGCCAGCAGCCCTTGGACGCTCCCCTCCGAGCAGTACGTC.

The V call is TRBV14, the J call TRBJ2-2; D call uncertain. This CDR3 comprises 13 residues. Germline assignment: CDR1 SGHDN and CDR2 FVKESK. V was clipped by 3 bases and J by 6 bases, with 8 bases between them. As DNA, the CDR3 is TGTGCCAGCAGCCAGACGGCAGCCGGGGAGCTGTTTTTT. The encoded protein is CASSQTAAGELFF.

The J gene is TRBJ2-5, the V gene TRBV7-2, with 9 bases fitting TRBD1. The CDR3 has 17 residues. CDR1 is SGHTA and CDR2 is FQGNSA in the germline V gene. With 5 bases clipped from V and 4 bases from J, the junction kept 14 bases outside the gene matches. CDR3 in amino acids: CASSHGDRVLGGETQYF. The CDR3 DNA reads as TGTGCCAGCAGCCACGGGGACAGGGTTCTAGGAGGAGAGACCCAGTACTTC.

This clone was recorded a few times. V is TRBV29-1 and J is TRBJ2-3; D is ambiguous. Per the germline V gene, CDR1 is SQVTM and CDR2 is ANQGSEA. The V end was cut by 4 bases, the J end by 2 bases, with 10 bases between. The CDR3 spans 13 residues. CDR3 region: CSVGLQNTDTQYF. CDR3 sequence (DNA): TGCAGCGTTGGGTTACAGAACACAGATACGCAGTATTTT.

This clone occurred a few times. The V gene is TRBV9, the J gene TRBJ1-1, with 10 bases that match TRBD1. The CDR3 extends over 13 amino acids. Germline values: CDR1 SGDLS, CDR2 YYNGEE. Losses at the gene ends were 5 bases for V and 6 bases for J; bases not matched to a gene: 4. The CDR3 DNA reads TGTGCCAGCAGATCCGGGACAGGGGCTGAAGCTTTCTTT. Translating it yields CASRSGTGAEAFF.